This passage covers 23 T cell receptor beta chains from one sample sequenced in a study of blood T cells in healthy people across ages. A second PCR, run for 7 to 11 cycles, used a sample-barcoded 5' primer plus a J-beta primer mix. TCRdb reprocessed the 5' RACE reads with MiXCR, giving one entry per CDR3 protein. The sample records roughly 1,300,000 distinct CDR3 sequences, approximately 59% being singletons. Sequenced material: blood. These receptors came from a man aged 18 to 29 in good health.

V and J are TRBV29-1 and TRBJ2-2; TRBD2 matches 10 bases. This CDR3 has 16 residues. Per germline, CDR1 SQVTM and CDR2 ANQGSEA. V lost 7 bases to trimming and J lost 2 bases; unmatched junction nucleotides: 10. The CDR3 spells CSARQASGGNTGELFF. The DNA of the CDR3 is TGCAGCGCCAGACAGGCTAGCGGGGGTAACACCGGGGAGCTGTTTTTT.

This rearrangement joins TRBV12-3 or TRBV12-4 to TRBJ1-2; 7 bases fit TRBD1. V was pared by 5 bases and J by 6 bases, with 3 bases of the junction left unmatched. This CDR3 has 12 amino acids. CDR3 DNA: TGTGCCAGCAGTACGACAGGGAATGGCTACACCTTC. Amino acid sequence: CASSTTGNGYTF.

The gene calls are TRBV10-3 and TRBJ1-1; D call uncertain. This CDR3 contains 14 residues. Germline V gives CDR1 ENHRY, CDR2 SYGVKD. Deletions cut 8 bases from V and 1 base from J, with 14 bases between. CDR3 nucleotides: TGTGCCATCGCTGCTACCACGAAGAACACTGAAGCTTTCTTT. It codes for CAIAATTKNTEAFF.

This clonotype has a handful of counts. The gene calls are TRBV7-9 and TRBJ2-1; 8 bases agree with TRBD2. The CDR3 contains 14 residues. V lost 5 bases and J lost 15; bases outside the gene matches: 15. CDR1 is SEHNR, CDR2 FQNEAQ, per germline (reference sequence). This chain's CDR3 is CASSILISGSKRFF. For the CDR3, the DNA is TGTGCCAGCAGCATACTTATCAGCGGGAGTAAACGGTTCTTC.

The chain has TRBV3-1 and TRBJ2-7; 14 bases line up with TRBD2. This CDR3 spans 19 amino acids. V was pared by 4 bases and J by 5 bases, with 16 bases of the junction left unmatched. Per the germline V gene, CDR1 is LGHDT and CDR2 is YNNKEL (reference sequence). The CDR3 region is CASSPRTGTSGRTGDEQYF. Here the CDR3 DNA reads TGTGCCAGCAGCCCACGTACCGGGACTAGCGGGAGAACTGGGGACGAGCAGTACTTC.

CDR3 nucleotides: TGTGCCACCCTCGATCACGCAGATACGCAGTATTTT. It translates to CATLDHADTQYF. The V gene is TRBV10-3, the J gene TRBJ2-3; D is unresolved. The CDR3 is 12 amino acids. CDR1 is ENHRY, CDR2 SYGVKD, per germline. V was cut by 10 bases and J by 4 bases, with 12 bases left in between.

The genes are TRBV4-3 and TRBJ2-1; D is possibly TRBD1 (5 bases). CDR1 and CDR2 (germline): LGHNA, YSLEER. V was pared by 3 bases and J by 4 bases, with 10 bases between. The length of the CDR3 is 14 residues. The DNA of the CDR3 is TGCGCCAGCAGCCATGAAGGGGCTTACAATGAGCAGTTCTTC. Protein product: CASSHEGAYNEQFF.

The genes are TRBV15 and TRBJ1-5; 7 nucleotides align to TRBD1. The V gene's germline CDR1 is LNHNV and CDR2 YYDKDF (reference sequence). The CDR3 consists of 14 residues. V gave up 0 bases and J gave up 6 bases; unmatched junction bases: 2. The CDR3 loop is CATSRDNRGQPQHF. Written as DNA, the CDR3 is TGTGCCACCAGCAGAGATAACAGGGGTCAGCCCCAGCATTTT. The variable domain in full, completed from reference TRBV15 and TRBJ1-5, reads DAMVIQNPRYQVTQFGKPVTLSCSQTLNHNVMYWYQQKSSQAPKLLFHYYDKDFNNEADTPDNFQSRRPNTSFCFLDIRSPGLGDTAMYLCATSRDNRGQPQHFGDGTRLSIL.

This chain connects TRBV7-2 to TRBJ2-1, with D possibly called TRBD1 or TRBD2 (5 bases each). The germline V gene has CDR1 SGHTA and CDR2 FQGNSA. Trimming took off 5 bases at V and 4 bases at J, with 15 bases between the two ends. This CDR3 contains 15 residues. The CDR3 is CASSREGTPYNEQFF. The DNA of the CDR3 is TGTGCCAGCAGCCGAGAGGGGACGCCATACAATGAGCAGTTCTTC.

This clonotype showed up just a few times. This chain joins TRBV6-5 and TRBJ1-2; D is undetermined. V was trimmed by 6 bases and J by 6 bases, leaving 14 bases between them. This CDR3 comprises 13 residues. Germline V gene sequence: CDR1 MNHEY, CDR2 SVGAGI. The CDR3 reads CASSPDIPHGYTF. The CDR3 DNA follows: TGTGCCAGCAGCCCCGACATCCCCCATGGCTACACCTTC.

This clonotype showed up just a few times. The chain uses TRBV6-2 or TRBV6-3 and TRBJ2-3; a possible D gene is TRBD2 (5 bases). CDR1 and CDR2 (germline): MNHEY, SVGEGT. The CDR3 is made up of 14 amino acids. Trimming cost V 7 bases and J 6 bases, with 17 bases left between them. Here the CDR3 DNA reads TGTGCCAGCAACCGGGGAACCCTCGGGGATACGCAGTATTTT. Residues: CASNRGTLGDTQYF.

This clonotype appeared a few times. The rearrangement uses TRBV5-1 and TRBJ2-3, with D perhaps being TRBD1 or TRBD2 (6 bases each). V lost 4 bases and J lost 1, with 16 bases in between. Germline-derived CDR1 and CDR2 are SGHRS and YFSETQ. This CDR3 contains 16 residues. The chain's CDR3 is CASSPQGTFGTDTQYF. The CDR3 region has the DNA TGCGCCAGCAGCCCGCAGGGGACTTTCGGCACAGATACGCAGTATTTT.

The chain couples TRBV6-1 to TRBJ1-2; D unclear. From germline, CDR1 is MNHNS and CDR2 SASEGT. The CDR3 length is 13 residues. Trimming left V 3 bases short and J 7 bases short, with 12 bases between. This CDR3 is CASSERRDGGYTF. CDR3 coding DNA: TGTGCCAGCAGTGAGAGGAGGGATGGTGGCTACACCTTC.

V usage is TRBV6-2 or TRBV6-3 and J usage is TRBJ2-7; the D gene is possibly TRBD1 (6 bases). V lost 4 bases and J lost 5, with 9 bases in between. The CDR3 is made up of 12 amino acids. Germline-derived CDR1 and CDR2 are MNHEY and SVGEGT. CDR3 nucleotide sequence: TGTGCCAGCAGTTCCCGGGACAACGAGCAGTACTTC. Translated: CASSSRDNEQYF.

This chain connects TRBV6-4 to TRBJ1-6, with D maybe TRBD1 (5 bases). Germline CDR1 and CDR2: MRHNA and SNTAGT. Trimming took 0 bases from V and 9 from J, leaving 12 bases between them. The CDR3 runs to 15 residues. The chain's CDR3 is CASSDSMGDGSPLHF. DNA for the CDR3: TGTGCCAGCAGTGACTCGATGGGGGATGGTTCACCCCTCCACTTT.

The CDR3 nucleotides are TGTGCCAGCAGTTCCCAGGGACATAGTTACGAGCAGTACTTC. Translation gives CASSSQGHSYEQYF. The chain is built from TRBV12-3 or TRBV12-4 and TRBJ2-4, with a weak D call TRBD1 (6 bases). The end of the DNA aligns better with TRBJ2-7, so the J call may be wrong. The CDR3 has 14 amino acids.

The V and J genes are TRBV29-1 and TRBJ2-3; D not resolved. V lost 1 base and J 6 bases, leaving 8 bases between the germline ends. Germline V gene data show CDR1 as SQVTM and CDR2 as ANQGSEA. This CDR3 is built from 12 residues. CDR3 amino acids: CSVEAPVDTQYF. Here the CDR3 DNA reads TGCAGCGTTGAAGCTCCAGTGGATACGCAGTATTTT.

In this sample, this clonotype turned up a few times. The rearrangement joins TRBV29-1 to TRBJ2-5; no clear D. The V gene lost 2 bases and the J gene lost 5 bases, with 6 bases spanning the gap. The germline CDR1 and CDR2 sequences are SQVTM and ANQGSEA. There are 11 residues in the CDR3. This CDR3 is CSVEPGETQYF. CDR3 DNA: TGCAGCGTTGAACCCGGGGAGACCCAGTACTTC.

A few counts support this clonotype. V and J are TRBV10-3 and TRBJ2-3, with 7 nucleotides matching TRBD1. The CDR3 length is 14 residues. Germline V gives CDR1 ENHRY, CDR2 SYGVKD. After removal of 2 bases from V and 4 bases from J, the junction contained 3 bases not matched to a gene. The CDR3 protein is CAISEGQVSDTQYF. CDR3 DNA sequence: TGTGCCATCAGTGAGGGACAGGTCTCAGATACGCAGTATTTT.

The V call is TRBV29-1, the J call TRBJ2-2, with 9 bases lining up with TRBD1. Germline loops: CDR1 SQVTM, CDR2 ANQGSEA. The CDR3 is 14 amino acids. V gave up 7 bases and J gave up 1 base; unmatched junction bases: 4. CDR3 sequence: CSAGTGRNTGELFF. The CDR3 nucleotides read TGCAGCGCTGGGACAGGGAGGAACACCGGGGAGCTGTTTTTT.

This clonotype turned up a few times. The V call is TRBV12-3 or TRBV12-4, the J call TRBJ1-2; D unclear. The V gene lost 3 bases and the J gene lost 6 bases, with 20 bases spanning the gap. The CDR3 runs 16 residues. Written as DNA, the CDR3 is TGTGCCAGCAGTTTTGGGCCCGTTAGACGTAGGGATGGCTACACCTTC. Its translation: CASSFGPVRRRDGYTF.

The chain has TRBV20-1 and TRBJ2-5; a possible D gene is TRBD1 (6 bases). The CDR3 contains 14 residues. Trimming shortened V by 3 bases and J by 2 bases, and 13 bases separated the two germline ends. CDR1 is DFQATT and CDR2 is SNEGSKA in the germline V gene (reference sequence). Written as DNA, the CDR3 is TGCAGTGCTAGGCTCCAGGGGACGCAAGAGACCCAGTACTTC. It translates to CSARLQGTQETQYF.

The rearrangement joins TRBV6-4 to TRBJ2-1; the D call may be TRBD1 or TRBD2 (6 bases each). Germline CDR1 is MRHNA and CDR2 is SNTAGT. V lost 2 bases, J lost 4 bases, and 12 bases lay in between. CDR3 length: 15 residues. The CDR3 region has the DNA TGTGCCAGCAGTGACGGGGGGCTCCAATACAATGAGCAGTTCTTC. Protein: CASSDGGLQYNEQFF.